One and the same sample provided the 9 T cell receptor beta chains below, sequenced in a study of blood T cell repertoires in COVID-19. Profiling relied on immunoSEQ multiplex PCR, and the TCRdb table lists in-frame clones only, not all of them. The sample holds approximately 170,000 clones; about 92% are singletons and the top ten take 18%. The specimen was peripheral blood. The receptors stem from a man between 60 and 75 years old with active or convalescent COVID-19.

The chain carries TRBV7-8 and TRBJ1-3; 10 bases fit TRBD1. Per the germline V gene, CDR1 is SGHVS and CDR2 is FQNEAQ. This CDR3 comprises 18 residues. With V trimmed by 1 base and J by 1 base, 7 bases remained unmatched. In nucleotides, the CDR3 is TGTGCCAGCAGCTTAGGCGACAGGGGGCTTAATTCTGGAAACACCATATATTTT. It translates to CASSLGDRGLNSGNTIYF.

The chain couples TRBV10-3 to TRBJ1-2; 12 nucleotides match TRBD1. Germline V gene lookup returns CDR1 ENHRY and CDR2 SYGVKD. The ends lost 3 bases at V and 4 bases at J; junction bases unmatched: 6. CDR3 length: 16 residues. This chain's CDR3 is CAISDAGTGGSYGYTF. CDR3 bases: TGTGCCATCAGTGATGCCGGGACAGGGGGCAGCTATGGCTACACCTTC.

The V gene is TRBV3-1 (or the pseudogene TRBV3-2), the J gene TRBJ1-3; D is unclear. Looked up from germline, CDR1 is LGHDT and CDR2 is YNNKEL (reference sequence). CDR3 size: 13 residues. With 10 bases removed from V and 2 bases from J, the gap between germline ends came to 12 bases. CDR3 DNA: TGTGCCACCACGAGGAAGGCTGGAAACACCATATATTTT. Amino acid sequence: CATTRKAGNTIYF.

The chain couples TRBV29-1 to TRBJ1-1, with a tentative D call TRBD1 (5 bases). The CDR3 spans 15 residues. Germline V CDR1 and CDR2: SQVTM, ANQGSEA. Trimming took 5 bases from V and 10 from J, leaving 26 bases between them. The CDR3 nucleotides are TGCAGCGTTAAAACCGAGGCCAGGGTACTTGGTAGAGCTTTCTTT. Protein product: CSVKTEARVLGRAFF.

The genes are TRBV18 and TRBJ2-5; D perhaps matches TRBD1 (5 bases). The CDR3 sequence is 15 residues long. V was clipped by 3 bases and J by 2 bases, with 13 bases between them. Germline loops: CDR1 KGHSH, CDR2 LQKENI. The CDR3 DNA reads as TGTGCCAGCTCACCTCGTGCAGGGTCGCAAGAGACCCAGTACTTC. Its translation is CASSPRAGSQETQYF. The entire variable domain, with the rest obtained from reference TRBV18 and TRBJ2-5, is as follows: NAGVMQNPRHLVRRRGQEARLRCSPMKGHSHVYWYRQLPEEGLKFMVYLQKENIIDESGMPKERFSAEFPKEGPSILRIQQVVRGDSAAYFCASSPRAGSQETQYFGPGTRLLVL.

The V call is TRBV15, the J call TRBJ2-2; D unclear. Germline CDR1 reads LNHNV; CDR2 reads YYDKDF (reference sequence). Deletions cut 8 bases from V and 1 base from J, with 14 bases between. CDR3 size: 15 residues. In DNA, the CDR3 is TGTGCCACCTCACGAGGCACCTTGAACACCGGGGAGCTGTTTTTT. This encodes CATSRGTLNTGELFF.

This clone showed up just once. V and J are TRBV30 and TRBJ2-5, with D tentatively TRBD2 (6 bases). Germline CDR1 and CDR2: GTSNPN and SVGIG (reference sequence). The CDR3 extends over 13 amino acids. The V end was cut by 2 bases, the J end by 4 bases, with 11 bases between. The CDR3 is CAWSLLGGETQYF. CDR3 nucleotides: TGTGCCTGGAGTCTCTTGGGGGGAGAGACCCAGTACTTC.

This clone appeared once. The rearrangement links TRBV7-9 to TRBJ1-1; 9 bases are a match to TRBD1. The CDR3 spans 18 residues. After removal of 5 bases from V and 3 bases from J, the junction contained 16 bases not matched to a gene. Germline CDR1 reads SEHNR; CDR2 reads FQNEAQ (reference sequence). The CDR3 DNA reads as TGTGCCAGCAGCCCTCCACAGGGGGCGCGGACGAAGGACACTGAAGCTTTCTTT. Encoded protein: CASSPPQGARTKDTEAFF.

The CDR3 bases are TGTGCCAGCAGCCTAGAGGGGTCCGGGAGTCAGCCCCAGCATTTT. Translated, it gives CASSLEGSGSQPQHF. V gene TRBV7-8 combines with J gene TRBJ1-5; tentatively, D is TRBD1 (5 bases). Germline CDR1 is SGHVS and CDR2 is FQNEAQ. The length of the CDR3 is 15 residues. V dropped 5 bases and J dropped 6 bases, with 17 bases sitting between them.